The present entry profiles one TCR beta chain with its context. Its specificity is unknown. This CDR3 contains 13 residues. The V end lost 7 bases, the J end lost 8 bases, and 18 bases lay between the germline ends. CDR1 and CDR2 (germline): SGHDT, YYEEEE. This sample is drawn from a study of graft-versus-host responses after intestinal transplantation. Turning to the study itself: Multivisceral, liver-intestinal, or isolated intestinal transplants were received by the recipients.

Here immunoSEQ multiplex PCR was the method, and the copy in TCRdb shows in-frame clones only, minus some. The table has 60,000 to 70,000 clones, around nine tenths seen once; the top ten hold approximately 1.6%. Findings and limits, study-wide: GvH clones detected in recipient marrow included some appearing first in ileum or blood. Across patients carrying graft-donor T cell macrochimerism, allografts held high graft-versus-host to host-versus-graft clonal ratios. There was an association between peak levels of circulating GvH clones and early post-transplant HvG declines.

Tissue processing of the graft released intraepithelial and lamina propria lymphocytes from it. This receptor was identified in a human patient who received an intestinal transplant, so some T cells may come from the graft donor. The sample here was ileum tissue, taken 350 to 400 days after transplant. This chain uses TRBV5-6 with TRBJ1-2; D might be TRBD1 (6 bases). In DNA, the CDR3 is TGTGCCAGCTTCCGGACAGTCGGGAGCGGCTACACCTTC. This gives the protein CASFRTVGSGYTF.